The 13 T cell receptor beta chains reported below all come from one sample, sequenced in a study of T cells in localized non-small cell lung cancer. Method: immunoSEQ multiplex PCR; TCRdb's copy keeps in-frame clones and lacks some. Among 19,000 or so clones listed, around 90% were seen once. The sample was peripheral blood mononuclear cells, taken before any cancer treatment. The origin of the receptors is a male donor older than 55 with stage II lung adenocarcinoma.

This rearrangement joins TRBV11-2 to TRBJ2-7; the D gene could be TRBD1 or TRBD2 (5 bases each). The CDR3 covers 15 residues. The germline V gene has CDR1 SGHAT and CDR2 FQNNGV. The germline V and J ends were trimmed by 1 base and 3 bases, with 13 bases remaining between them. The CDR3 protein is CASSLVDGTFYEQYF. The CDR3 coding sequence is TGTGCCAGCAGCTTAGTTGATGGGACGTTCTACGAGCAGTACTTC.

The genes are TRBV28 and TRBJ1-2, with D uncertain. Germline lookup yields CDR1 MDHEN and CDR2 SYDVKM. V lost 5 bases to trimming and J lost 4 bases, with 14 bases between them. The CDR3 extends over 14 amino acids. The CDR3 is CASSPTFGLYGYTF. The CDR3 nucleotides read TGTGCCAGCAGTCCCACCTTCGGGCTCTATGGCTACACCTTC.

CDR3 amino acids: CASSLGGGRNTIYF. In DNA, the CDR3 is TGTGCCAGCAGCTTGGGTGGGGGAAGAAACACCATATATTTT. The chain employs TRBV5-8 and TRBJ1-3, with D possibly being TRBD1 (5 bases). Trimming stripped 0 bases from V and 5 bases from J, with 9 bases between. CDR1 SGHTS and CDR2 YDEGEE come from the germline V gene. The CDR3 loop spans 14 amino acids.

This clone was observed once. The chain's CDR3 is CASSLTPLAGNEQFF. The CDR3 nucleotides are TGTGCCAGCAGCTTAACCCCACTAGCGGGAAATGAGCAGTTCTTC. The chain employs TRBV11-2 and TRBJ2-1; 10 positions agree with TRBD2. V shed 2 bases, J shed 7 bases, and the junction held 5 bases outside the gene matches. The CDR3 sequence is 15 residues long. Germline V lookup: CDR1 SGHAT, CDR2 FQNNGV.

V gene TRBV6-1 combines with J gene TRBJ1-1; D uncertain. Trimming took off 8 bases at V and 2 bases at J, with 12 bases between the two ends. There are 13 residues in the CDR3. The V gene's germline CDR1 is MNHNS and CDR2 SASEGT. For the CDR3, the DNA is TGTGCCAGCTCCGTTCGGTCCAACACTGAAGCTTTCTTT. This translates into CASSVRSNTEAFF.

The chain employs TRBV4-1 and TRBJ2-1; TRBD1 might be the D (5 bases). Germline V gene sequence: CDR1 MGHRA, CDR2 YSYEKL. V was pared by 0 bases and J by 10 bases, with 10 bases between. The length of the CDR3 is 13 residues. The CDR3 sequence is CASSQDQGREQFF. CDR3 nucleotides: TGCGCCAGCAGCCAAGATCAGGGCCGGGAGCAGTTCTTC.

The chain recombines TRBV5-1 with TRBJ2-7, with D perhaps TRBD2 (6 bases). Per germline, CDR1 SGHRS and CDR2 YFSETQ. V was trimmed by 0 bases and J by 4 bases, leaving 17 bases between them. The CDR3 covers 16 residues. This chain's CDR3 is CASSLDTRDLDYEQYF. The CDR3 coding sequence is TGCGCCAGCAGCTTGGATACGCGGGACTTGGATTACGAGCAGTACTTC.

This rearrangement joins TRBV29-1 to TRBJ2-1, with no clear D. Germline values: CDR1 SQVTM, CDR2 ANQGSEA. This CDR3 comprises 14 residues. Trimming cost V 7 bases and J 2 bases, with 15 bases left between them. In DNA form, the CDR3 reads TGCAGCGCTGACGGTGTTCCAACCTACAATGAGCAGTTCTTC. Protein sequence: CSADGVPTYNEQFF.

CDR3 DNA sequence: TGTGCCAGCAGCCAAGACAGCGTACCCTCCTACGAGCAGTACTTC. Amino acids: CASSQDSVPSYEQYF. V gene TRBV5-5 combines with J gene TRBJ2-7, with D perhaps matching TRBD1 (5 bases). The V and J ends lost 4 bases and 0 bases respectively, with 14 bases between them. This CDR3 region has 15 residues. Germline lookup yields CDR1 SGHKS and CDR2 YYEKEE (reference sequence).

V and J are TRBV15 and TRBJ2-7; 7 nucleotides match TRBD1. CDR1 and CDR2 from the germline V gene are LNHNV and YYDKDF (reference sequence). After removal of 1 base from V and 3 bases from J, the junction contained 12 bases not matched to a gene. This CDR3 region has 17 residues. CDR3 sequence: CATSRGPYRGENYEQYF. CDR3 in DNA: TGTGCCACCAGCAGAGGTCCCTACAGGGGAGAAAACTACGAGCAGTACTTC.

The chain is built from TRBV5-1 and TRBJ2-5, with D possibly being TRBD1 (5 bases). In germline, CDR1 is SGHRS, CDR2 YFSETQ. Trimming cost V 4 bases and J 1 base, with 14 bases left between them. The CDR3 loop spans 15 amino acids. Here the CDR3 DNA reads TGCGCCAGCAGCCAACTACCAGGGTCCCAAGAGACCCAGTACTTC. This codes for CASSQLPGSQETQYF.

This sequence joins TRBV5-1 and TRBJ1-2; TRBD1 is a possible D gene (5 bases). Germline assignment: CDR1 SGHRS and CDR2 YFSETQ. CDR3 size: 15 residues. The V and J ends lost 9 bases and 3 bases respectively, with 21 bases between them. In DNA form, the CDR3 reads TGCGCCACCTCCTCGGGGGGAACGCGGGACTATGGCTACACCTTC. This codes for CATSSGGTRDYGYTF.

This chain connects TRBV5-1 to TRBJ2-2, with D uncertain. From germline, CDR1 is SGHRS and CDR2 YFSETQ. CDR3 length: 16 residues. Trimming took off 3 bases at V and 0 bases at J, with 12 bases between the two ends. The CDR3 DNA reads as TGCGCCAGCAGCTCCGGCGTATTTCCGAACACCGGGGAGCTGTTTTTT. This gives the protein CASSSGVFPNTGELFF.